This is a list of T cell receptor beta chains from one sample in a study of patients and donors after allogeneic stem cell transplantation. TCRdb passed the RT-PCR reads through MiXCR, listing each CDR3 protein once. The table shows approximately 150,000 distinct CDR3 sequences, with 20% to 25% occurring only once. The sample comprised blood, either unsorted or a sorted T cell fraction (not recorded which). Receptors originate from a human donor who was either an allogeneic HSCT recipient or a stem cell or donor lymphocyte infusion donor (not recorded which). It is not recorded whose cells these are; they may come from a transplant donor. Each CDR3 is given with its conserved first and last residue. The D gene is left open where the match is weak. Clone size is given for some rows only: seen once, a few or many times, or a class if the clone is expanded.

v_gene: TRBV19; abundance: .; d_gene: TRBD1; j_gene: TRBJ1-5; len: 16; CDR3nt: TGTGCCAGTAACCGACCGGGACAGGCCGGCAATCAGCCCCAGCATTTT; CDR3aa: CASNRPGQAGNQPQHF
v_gene: TRBV29-1; abundance: .; d_gene: TRBD2; j_gene: TRBJ2-7; len: 15; CDR3nt: TGCAGCGTTGAAGGGACGGCGGGAGTCGCGAGCGAGCAGTACTTC; CDR3aa: CSVEGTAGVASEQYF
v_gene: TRBV2; abundance: .; d_gene: .; j_gene: TRBJ2-7; len: 13; CDR3nt: TGTGCCAGCCTCTGGGACTCAGGTTACGAGCAGTACTTC; CDR3aa: CASLWDSGYEQYF
v_gene: TRBV5-1; abundance: few; d_gene: TRBD2; j_gene: TRBJ2-1; len: 15; CDR3nt: TGCGCCAGCAGGGCCGGGACTATACCCATGGATGAGCAGTTCTTC; CDR3aa: CASRAGTIPMDEQFF
v_gene: TRBV4-3; abundance: .; d_gene: .; j_gene: TRBJ2-7; len: 13; CDR3nt: TGCGCCAGCAGCCAAGATTTTCCCTACGAGCAGTACTTC; CDR3aa: CASSQDFPYEQYF
v_gene: TRBV5-1; abundance: .; d_gene: .; j_gene: TRBJ2-1; len: 14; CDR3nt: TGCGCCAGCAGCTTGGGTCTTCATCATGATGAGCAGTTCTTC; CDR3aa: CASSLGLHHDEQFF
v_gene: TRBV19; abundance: .; d_gene: TRBD2; j_gene: TRBJ2-5; len: 16; CDR3nt: TGTGCCAGTAGCCGGACTAGCGGGGTTATCCAAGAGACCCAGTACTTC; CDR3aa: CASSRTSGVIQETQYF
v_gene: TRBV20-1; abundance: few; d_gene: TRBD1; j_gene: TRBJ2-1; len: 15; CDR3nt: TGCAGTGCTAGGCCCGGGACAGGGACTTACAATGAGCAGTTCTTC; CDR3aa: CSARPGTGTYNEQFF
v_gene: TRBV27; abundance: many; d_gene: TRBD1; j_gene: TRBJ1-2; len: 16; CDR3nt: TGTGCCAGCAGTTTAGACCGGGACAGGGTTTCGGGTGGCTACACCTTC; CDR3aa: CASSLDRDRVSGGYTF
v_gene: TRBV11-2; abundance: few; d_gene: TRBD1; j_gene: TRBJ1-2; len: 14; CDR3nt: TGTGCCAGCAGCTCCCTACAGGGGAACTATGGCTACACCTTC; CDR3aa: CASSSLQGNYGYTF
v_gene: TRBV7-6; abundance: few; d_gene: .; j_gene: TRBJ1-5; len: 13; CDR3nt: TGTGCCAGCAGCCCGGGGCCGGGTCAGCCCCAGCATTTT; CDR3aa: CASSPGPGQPQHF
v_gene: TRBV24-1; abundance: .; d_gene: .; j_gene: TRBJ2-1; len: 13; CDR3nt: TGTGCCACCAGTTCAGGGTCCTACAATGAGCAGTTCTTC; CDR3aa: CATSSGSYNEQFF
v_gene: TRBV19; abundance: many; d_gene: .; j_gene: TRBJ1-5; len: 12; CDR3nt: TGTGCCAGTAGTATGATTAATCAGCCCCAGCATTTT; CDR3aa: CASSMINQPQHF
v_gene: TRBV29-1; abundance: few; d_gene: .; j_gene: TRBJ1-1; len: 11; CDR3nt: TGCAGCGGCACCGAGAACACTGAAGCTTTCTTT; CDR3aa: CSGTENTEAFF
v_gene: TRBV15; abundance: .; d_gene: .; j_gene: TRBJ1-5; len: 16; CDR3nt: TGTGCCACCAGCAGTATTGGTGGTAGGAGCAATCAGCCCCAGCATTTT; CDR3aa: CATSSIGGRSNQPQHF
v_gene: TRBV12-3/TRBV12-4; abundance: .; d_gene: .; j_gene: TRBJ2-1; len: 13; CDR3nt: TGTGCCAGCAGGTTCTCCTCCTACAATGAGCAGTTCTTC; CDR3aa: CASRFSSYNEQFF
v_gene: TRBV7-2; abundance: many; d_gene: .; j_gene: TRBJ1-5; len: 14; CDR3nt: TGTGCCAGCAGAGACATCCAGGGGAATCAGCCCCAGCATTTT; CDR3aa: CASRDIQGNQPQHF
v_gene: TRBV20-1; abundance: .; d_gene: .; j_gene: TRBJ2-3; len: 14; CDR3nt: TGCAGTGCTATCCCAGGGGTAGCATCTGATACGCAGTATTTT; CDR3aa: CSAIPGVASDTQYF
v_gene: TRBV5-1; abundance: .; d_gene: .; j_gene: TRBJ2-1; len: 15; CDR3nt: TGCGCCAGCAGCTTGAGTGTACGGAAAACCAATGAGCAGTTCTTC; CDR3aa: CASSLSVRKTNEQFF
v_gene: TRBV12-3/TRBV12-4; abundance: .; d_gene: .; j_gene: TRBJ2-6; len: 17; CDR3nt: TGTGCCAGCAGTTTAGGCGTTATCCTTTCTGGGGCCAACGTCCTGACTTTC; CDR3aa: CASSLGVILSGANVLTF
v_gene: TRBV5-1; abundance: few; d_gene: .; j_gene: TRBJ2-3; len: 16; CDR3nt: TGCGCCAGCAGACCCGGGACTCTATTTTACACAGATACGCAGTATTTT; CDR3aa: CASRPGTLFYTDTQYF
v_gene: TRBV3-1; abundance: .; d_gene: .; j_gene: TRBJ2-4; len: 14; CDR3nt: TGTGCCAGCAGCCTACTGGGTGCCAAAAACATTCAGTACTTC; CDR3aa: CASSLLGAKNIQYF
v_gene: TRBV6-2/TRBV6-3; abundance: .; d_gene: TRBD1; j_gene: TRBJ2-1; len: 16; CDR3nt: TGTGCCAGCAGTTACTCGACGGGACAGGGCTACAATGAGCAGTTCTTC; CDR3aa: CASSYSTGQGYNEQFF
v_gene: TRBV7-3; abundance: .; d_gene: .; j_gene: TRBJ2-5; len: 15; CDR3nt: TGTGCCAGCAGCCAAACAAAGGCAGCACAAGAGACCCAGTACTTC; CDR3aa: CASSQTKAAQETQYF
v_gene: TRBV6-2/TRBV6-3; abundance: .; d_gene: TRBD1; j_gene: TRBJ2-7; len: 15; CDR3nt: TGTGCCAGCAGCAATCCGGGAAGGGGGCCCTACGAGCAGTACTTC; CDR3aa: CASSNPGRGPYEQYF
v_gene: TRBV20-1; abundance: .; d_gene: .; j_gene: TRBJ2-1; len: 12; CDR3nt: TGCAGTGCAAGGACAGCGCCAAATGAGCAGTTCTTC; CDR3aa: CSARTAPNEQFF
v_gene: TRBV7-6; abundance: few; d_gene: .; j_gene: TRBJ2-2; len: 15; CDR3nt: TGTGCCAGCAGCTTTGCCGGGCCGAACACCGGGGAGCTGTTTTTT; CDR3aa: CASSFAGPNTGELFF
v_gene: TRBV10-3; abundance: .; d_gene: .; j_gene: TRBJ2-3; len: 14; CDR3nt: TGTGCCATCAGTTACGGCCAGGACACAGATACGCAGTATTTT; CDR3aa: CAISYGQDTDTQYF
v_gene: TRBV20-1; abundance: .; d_gene: .; j_gene: TRBJ1-1; len: 16; CDR3nt: TGCAGTGCGACGTCCGGGGGCGCAGAGTGGGGCACTGAAGCTTTCTTT; CDR3aa: CSATSGGAEWGTEAFF
v_gene: TRBV25-1; abundance: .; d_gene: .; j_gene: TRBJ1-1; len: 11; CDR3nt: TGTGCCAGCAGTGGGGGGATTGAAGCTTTCTTT; CDR3aa: CASSGGIEAFF
v_gene: TRBV19; abundance: few; d_gene: .; j_gene: TRBJ1-5; len: 13; CDR3nt: TGTGCCAGTAGTACCTACCCCAATCAGCCCCAGCATTTT; CDR3aa: CASSTYPNQPQHF
v_gene: TRBV12-3/TRBV12-4; abundance: .; d_gene: .; j_gene: TRBJ1-1; len: 10; CDR3nt: TGTGCCAGCAGGGCGACAGAAGCTTTCTTT; CDR3aa: CASRATEAFF
v_gene: TRBV12-3/TRBV12-4; abundance: few; d_gene: .; j_gene: TRBJ2-7; len: 13; CDR3nt: TGTGCCAGCAGGCCAAGGGGATCCCACGAGCAGTACTTC; CDR3aa: CASRPRGSHEQYF
v_gene: TRBV6-5; abundance: .; d_gene: .; j_gene: TRBJ1-1; len: 11; CDR3nt: TGTGCCAGCAGCTCCTCCGGGGAAGCTTTCTTT; CDR3aa: CASSSSGEAFF
v_gene: TRBV12-3/TRBV12-4; abundance: few; d_gene: .; j_gene: TRBJ1-1; len: 14; CDR3nt: TGTGCCAGCAGTTTTGATTTTGGACAGTCCTATGCTTTCTTT; CDR3aa: CASSFDFGQSYAFF